Below, 19 T cell receptor beta chains from the same sample are listed, as sequenced in a study of OX40 agonist ivuxolimab in advanced cancers. TCRdb keeps only in-frame clones here, not all; method: immunoSEQ multiplex PCR. Of tens of thousands of clones in the sample, 80% to 95% are singletons; the top ten hold under 0.7%. Source: CD4+ or CD8+ T cells sorted from blood, taken in a trial of the OX40 agonist ivuxolimab. The receptors were sampled from an adult with an advanced solid tumor such as melanoma, head and neck, liver or kidney cancer.

The chain couples TRBV19 to TRBJ1-2; TRBD1 might be the D (6 bases). The CDR3 contains 14 residues. V dropped 3 bases and J dropped 4 bases, with 12 bases sitting between them. The V gene's germline CDR1 is LNHDA and CDR2 SQIVND (reference sequence). The CDR3 DNA reads as TGTGCCAGTAGTATGGGCAGGGGTGGCTATGGCTACACCTTC. Translating it yields CASSMGRGGYGYTF. Combining the CDR3 with reference TRBV19 and TRBJ1-2 gives the whole variable domain DGGITQSPKYLFRKEGQNVTLSCEQNLNHDAMYWYRQDPGQGLRLIYYSQIVNDFQKGDIAEGYSVSREKKESFPLTVTSAQKNPTAFYLCASSMGRGGYGYTFGSGTRLTVV.

The CDR3 sequence is CASSVAGLAIDTQYF. The CDR3 DNA sequence: TGTGCCAGCAGCGTAGCAGGACTAGCGATAGATACGCAGTATTTT. The gene calls are TRBV9 and TRBJ2-3; TRBD2 matches 9 bases. This CDR3 contains 15 residues. Germline loops: CDR1 SGDLS, CDR2 YYNGEE. V dropped 0 bases and J dropped 5; count of bases not matched to a gene: 4.

The CDR3: CASSATGTGELFF. The CDR3 DNA is TGTGCCAGCAGCGCCACAGGGACCGGGGAGCTGTTTTTT. This chain links TRBV7-6 with TRBJ2-2, with D perhaps TRBD1 (6 bases). V was pared by 5 bases and J by 5 bases, with 9 bases between. Germline V CDR1 and CDR2: SGHVS, FNYEAQ. The CDR3 is made up of 13 amino acids.

This chain uses TRBV2 with TRBJ1-5; D remains unclear. Trimming took off 1 base at V and 11 bases at J, with 9 bases between the two ends. The CDR3 totals 12 residues. Germline V lookup: CDR1 SNHLY, CDR2 FYNNEI. CDR3 nucleotides: TGTGCCAGCAGTGAAGGCCCATGGTCCCAGCATTTT. Protein: CASSEGPWSQHF.

This rearrangement joins TRBV18 to TRBJ2-5; TRBD1 is a possible D gene (6 bases). Germline V gene sequence: CDR1 KGHSH, CDR2 LQKENI. The ends were cut back, 5 bases at V and 2 bases at J, with 6 bases in the middle. This CDR3 spans 12 amino acids. DNA of the CDR3: TGTGCCAGCTCAACAGGGCAAGAGACCCAGTACTTC. As protein: CASSTGQETQYF.

The rearrangement joins TRBV19 to TRBJ2-5; D remains ambiguous. Germline CDR1 reads LNHDA; CDR2 reads SQIVND (reference sequence). The CDR3 spans 14 residues. Trimming stripped 5 bases from V and 5 bases from J, with 15 bases between. The CDR3: CASSRWGFGETQYF. For the CDR3, the DNA is TGTGCCAGTAGTCGTTGGGGATTTGGGGAGACCCAGTACTTC.

The chain links TRBV10-3 to TRBJ2-7, with D possibly matching TRBD2 (7 bases). The CDR3 length is 16 residues. Germline V gene data show CDR1 as ENHRY and CDR2 as SYGVKD. V was cut by 6 bases and J by 2 bases, with 20 bases left in between. The CDR3 nucleotides are TGTGCCATCAGGAGAGAAGGGGGAGGGGGGACCTACGAGCAGTACTTC. Translating gives CAIRREGGGGTYEQYF.

This clone was observed once. The V call is TRBV18, the J call TRBJ2-6; TRBD2 agrees at 8 bases. The CDR3 runs 18 residues. V was pared by 6 bases and J by 0 bases, with 10 bases of the junction left unmatched. Germline CDR1 is KGHSH and CDR2 is LQKENI. The CDR3 DNA reads as TGTGCCAGCTCCCTGCTACGCGGGGGGTCCTCTGGGGCCAACGTCCTGACTTTC. Translating gives CASSLLRGGSSGANVLTF.

V and J are TRBV11-2 and TRBJ2-2; D is tentatively TRBD1 or TRBD2 (6 bases each). The germline V gene encodes CDR1 SGHAT and CDR2 FQNNGV. V dropped 0 bases and J dropped 6 bases, with 11 bases sitting between them. The CDR3 is 15 amino acids. CDR3: CASSLDGGHPGELFF. CDR3 sequence (DNA): TGTGCCAGCAGCTTAGATGGGGGGCACCCCGGGGAGCTGTTTTTT.

The chain has TRBV5-8 and TRBJ2-7, with D tentatively TRBD1 (9 bases). In germline, CDR1 is SGHTS, CDR2 YDEGEE. V gave up 4 bases and J gave up 3 bases, with 14 bases separating them. This CDR3 is 14 amino acids long. The CDR3 DNA sequence: TGTGCCAGCAGCGCGGGGGGACAGGGCTACGAGCAGTACTTC. Translating it yields CASSAGGQGYEQYF.

The chain couples TRBV4-1 to TRBJ2-7; TRBD2 matches at 9 bases. CDR3 length: 15 amino acids. V lost 4 bases and J lost 0; bases outside the gene matches: 4. Looked up from germline, CDR1 is MGHRA and CDR2 is YSYEKL. The CDR3 reads CASSPRGGASYEQYF. CDR3 DNA: TGCGCCAGCAGCCCGCGGGGGGGAGCCTCCTACGAGCAGTACTTC.

The chain has TRBV10-3 and TRBJ2-7; 10 bases are shared with TRBD1. V lost 8 bases and J lost 2; bases outside the gene matches: 3. Germline V gene lookup returns CDR1 ENHRY and CDR2 SYGVKD. The CDR3 has 13 amino acids. For the CDR3, the DNA is TGTGCCATCTCAGGACAGGGGGCCTACGAGCAGTACTTC. Protein product: CAISGQGAYEQYF.

The chain carries TRBV9 and TRBJ2-2; 7 bases are a match to TRBD1. V gave up 3 bases and J gave up 1 base; unmatched junction bases: 6. The CDR3 has 16 amino acids. Germline V gene data show CDR1 as SGDLS and CDR2 as YYNGEE. As DNA, the CDR3 is TGTGCCAGCAGCGGTAAGGGGGCCGGGAACACCGGGGAGCTGTTTTTT. This codes for CASSGKGAGNTGELFF.

The chain recombines TRBV30 with TRBJ2-7, with unresolved D. Germline V CDR1 and CDR2: GTSNPN, SVGIG (reference sequence). This CDR3 has 11 residues. Deletions cut 4 bases from V and 3 bases from J, with 7 bases between. In DNA, the CDR3 is TGTGCCTGGAAGGGAATCTACGAGCAGTACTTC. Its protein is CAWKGIYEQYF.

V usage is TRBV7-2 and J usage is TRBJ2-7; D not resolved. V gave up 4 bases and J gave up 2 bases, with 12 bases separating them. CDR1 and CDR2 from the germline V gene are SGHTA and FQGNSA. This CDR3 spans 14 amino acids. The CDR3 DNA reads TGTGCCAGCAGCTCGACCAAAAGAACCTACGAGCAGTACTTC. This translates into CASSSTKRTYEQYF. The full variable domain, with the rest looked up from reference TRBV7-2 and TRBJ2-7, is GAGVSQSPSNKVTEKGKDVELRCDPISGHTALYWYRQSLGQGLEFLIYFQGNSAPDKSGLPSDRFSAERTGGSVSTLTIQRTQQEDSAVYLCASSSTKRTYEQYFGPGTRLTVT.

The chain combines TRBV7-9 with TRBJ1-1, with D unresolved. The CDR3 contains 15 residues. Germline V CDR1 and CDR2: SEHNR, FQNEAQ (reference sequence). V shed 6 bases and J shed 1 base, with 15 bases lying between them. For the CDR3, the DNA is TGTGCCAGCAGGCCGGGGAGCTTTTCGAACACTGAAGCTTTCTTT. It codes for CASRPGSFSNTEAFF.

This chain links TRBV6-6 with TRBJ2-1; D is possibly TRBD1 or TRBD2 (6 bases each). This CDR3 contains 14 residues. CDR1 is MNHNY, CDR2 SVGAGI, per germline (reference sequence). V lost 4 bases to trimming and J lost 6 bases, with 13 bases between them. This CDR3 is CASSFPPGANEQFF. The DNA of the CDR3 is TGTGCCAGCAGTTTCCCCCCGGGGGCCAATGAGCAGTTCTTC.

The chain carries TRBV6-5 and TRBJ2-7, with a weak D call TRBD1 (6 bases). The germline V gene encodes CDR1 MNHEY and CDR2 SVGAGI. With 4 bases removed from V and 2 bases from J, the gap between germline ends came to 9 bases. The CDR3 length is 13 residues. The DNA for the CDR3 is TGTGCCAGCAGTTTAACAGGGACCTACGAGCAGTACTTC. It specifies CASSLTGTYEQYF.

The chain combines TRBV5-4 with TRBJ1-4; 8 positions match TRBD1. In germline, CDR1 is SGHNT, CDR2 YYREEE (reference sequence). The junction had 11 bases not matched to a gene; V was cut back by 4 bases and J by 6 bases. The CDR3 has 16 residues. CDR3 bases: TGTGCCAGCAGCCGACATCACACCAGGGGGCATGAAAAACTGTTTTTT. This codes for CASSRHHTRGHEKLFF.